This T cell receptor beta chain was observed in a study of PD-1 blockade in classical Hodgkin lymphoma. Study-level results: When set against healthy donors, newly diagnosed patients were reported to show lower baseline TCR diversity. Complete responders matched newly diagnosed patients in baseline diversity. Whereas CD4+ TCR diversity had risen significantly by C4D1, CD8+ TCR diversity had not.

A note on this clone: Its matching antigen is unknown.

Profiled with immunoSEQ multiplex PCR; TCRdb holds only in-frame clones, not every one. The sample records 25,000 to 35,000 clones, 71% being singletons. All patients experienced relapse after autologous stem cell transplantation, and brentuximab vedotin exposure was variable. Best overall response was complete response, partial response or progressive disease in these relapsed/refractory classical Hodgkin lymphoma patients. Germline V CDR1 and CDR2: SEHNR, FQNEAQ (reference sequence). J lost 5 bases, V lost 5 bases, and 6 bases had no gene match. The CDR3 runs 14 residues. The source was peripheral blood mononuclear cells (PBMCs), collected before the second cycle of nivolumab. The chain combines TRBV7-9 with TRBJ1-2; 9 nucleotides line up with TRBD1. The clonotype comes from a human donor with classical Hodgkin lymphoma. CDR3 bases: TGTGCCAGCAGCCCGGGGACAGGGAGGTATGGCTACACCTTC. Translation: CASSPGTGRYGYTF.